This T cell receptor beta chain came from a study of cytomegalovirus exposure and HLA in healthy donors. Study outcomes and limitations: Reports state that TCR beta sequences accurately predicted most subjects' HLA-A and HLA-B alleles. The authors later found HLA-associated TCR beta chains more clonally expanded than equally common others. Within an earlier analysis, most TCR beta V segments proved productive either about 87% or about 30% of the time.

This clone showed up just once. What it recognizes is unknown. There are 17 residues in the CDR3. Deletions cut 0 bases from V and 2 bases from J, with 14 bases between. CDR1 is LGHNA, CDR2 YSLEER, per germline. Primers for the PCR totalled 60 Vbeta and 13 Jbeta. Clones were read by immunoSEQ multiplex PCR, and TCRdb kept only the in-frame ones, dropping some. The sample lists about 110,000 clones; 60% to 75% were seen once. This rearrangement joins TRBV4-3 to TRBJ2-1; D may be TRBD2 (6 bases). The sequence was obtained from a man aged 40-49 years in good health and CMV-seropositive. Input material: PBMCs. This CDR3 reads CASSQEAFGGAYNEQFF. CDR3 coding DNA: TGCGCCAGCAGCCAAGAGGCCTTCGGGGGAGCCTACAATGAGCAGTTCTTC.